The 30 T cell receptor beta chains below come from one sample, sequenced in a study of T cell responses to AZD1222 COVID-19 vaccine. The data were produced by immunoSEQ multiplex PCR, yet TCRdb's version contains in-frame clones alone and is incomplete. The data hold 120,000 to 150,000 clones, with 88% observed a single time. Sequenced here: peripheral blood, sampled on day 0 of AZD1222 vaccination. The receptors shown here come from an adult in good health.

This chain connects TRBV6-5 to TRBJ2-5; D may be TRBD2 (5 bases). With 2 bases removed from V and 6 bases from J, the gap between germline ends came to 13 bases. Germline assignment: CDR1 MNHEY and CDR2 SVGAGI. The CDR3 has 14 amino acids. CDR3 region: CASSYRGAPKTQYF. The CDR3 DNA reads TGTGCCAGCAGTTACCGGGGTGCTCCGAAGACCCAGTACTTC.

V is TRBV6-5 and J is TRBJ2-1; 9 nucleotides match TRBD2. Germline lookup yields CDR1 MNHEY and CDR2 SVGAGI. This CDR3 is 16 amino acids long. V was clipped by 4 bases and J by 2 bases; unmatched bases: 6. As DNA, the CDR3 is TGTGCCAGCAGTTTGGGACTAGCTACTACCTACAATGAGCAGTTCTTC. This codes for CASSLGLATTYNEQFF.

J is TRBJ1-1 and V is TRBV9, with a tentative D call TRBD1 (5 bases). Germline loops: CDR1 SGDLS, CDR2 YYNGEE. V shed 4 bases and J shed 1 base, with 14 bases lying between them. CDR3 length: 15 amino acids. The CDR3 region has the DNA TGTGCCAGCAGCCGATCGCCGGGGGGGAACACTGAAGCTTTCTTT. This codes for CASSRSPGGNTEAFF.

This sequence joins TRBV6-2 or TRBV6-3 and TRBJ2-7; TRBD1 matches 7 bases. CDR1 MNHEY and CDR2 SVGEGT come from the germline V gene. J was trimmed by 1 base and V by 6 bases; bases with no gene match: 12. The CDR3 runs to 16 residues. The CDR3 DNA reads TGTGCCAGCAGCCCCGACAGGGAGCGTCTGTCCTACGAGCAGTACTTC. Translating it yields CASSPDRERLSYEQYF.

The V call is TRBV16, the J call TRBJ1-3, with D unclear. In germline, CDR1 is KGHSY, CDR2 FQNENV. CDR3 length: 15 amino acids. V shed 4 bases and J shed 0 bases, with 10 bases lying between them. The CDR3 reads CASSPSPSSGNTIYF. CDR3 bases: TGTGCCAGCAGCCCTTCGCCGAGCTCTGGAAACACCATATATTTT.

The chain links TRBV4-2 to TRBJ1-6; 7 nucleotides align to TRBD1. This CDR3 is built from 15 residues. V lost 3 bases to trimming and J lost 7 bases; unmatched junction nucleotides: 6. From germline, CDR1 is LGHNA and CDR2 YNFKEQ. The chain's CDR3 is CASSQGGTANSPLHF. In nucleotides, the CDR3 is TGTGCCAGCAGCCAGGGGGGGACAGCAAATTCACCCCTCCACTTT.

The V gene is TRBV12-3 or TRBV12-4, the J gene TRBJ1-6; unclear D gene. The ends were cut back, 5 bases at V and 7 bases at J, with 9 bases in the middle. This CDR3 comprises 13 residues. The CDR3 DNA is TGTGCCAGCAGTCGAGCGGGGAATTCACCCCTCCACTTT. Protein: CASSRAGNSPLHF.

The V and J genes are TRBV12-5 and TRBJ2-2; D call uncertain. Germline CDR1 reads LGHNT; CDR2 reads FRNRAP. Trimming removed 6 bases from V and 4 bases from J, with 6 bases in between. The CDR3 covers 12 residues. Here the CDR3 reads CASGYSTGELFF. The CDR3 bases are TGTGCTAGTGGGTACAGCACCGGGGAGCTGTTTTTT.

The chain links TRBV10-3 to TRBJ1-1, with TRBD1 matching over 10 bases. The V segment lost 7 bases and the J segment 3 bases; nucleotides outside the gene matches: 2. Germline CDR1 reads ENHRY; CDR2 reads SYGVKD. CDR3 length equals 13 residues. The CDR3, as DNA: TGTGCCATCACTGGGACAGGGGACACTGAAGCTTTCTTT. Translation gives CAITGTGDTEAFF.

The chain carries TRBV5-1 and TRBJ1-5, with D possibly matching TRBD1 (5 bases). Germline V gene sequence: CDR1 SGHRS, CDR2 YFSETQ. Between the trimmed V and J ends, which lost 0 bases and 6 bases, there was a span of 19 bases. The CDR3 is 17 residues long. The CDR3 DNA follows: TGCGCCAGCAGCTTGGGGGGCGACTCAGGGACGAGTCAGCCCCAGCATTTT. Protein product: CASSLGGDSGTSQPQHF. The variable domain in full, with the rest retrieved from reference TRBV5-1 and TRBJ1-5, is KAGVTQTPRYLIKTRGQQVTLSCSPISGHRSVSWYQQTPGQGLQFLFEYFSETQRNKGNFPGRFSGRQFSNSRSEMNVSTLELGDSALYLCASSLGGDSGTSQPQHFGDGTRLSIL.

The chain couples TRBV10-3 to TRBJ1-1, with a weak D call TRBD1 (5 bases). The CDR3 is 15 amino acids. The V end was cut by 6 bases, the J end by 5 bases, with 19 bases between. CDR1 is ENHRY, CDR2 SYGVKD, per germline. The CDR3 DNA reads TGTGCCATCAGCGGTAGGGGCACTGGGGGGACTGAAGCTTTCTTT. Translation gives CAISGRGTGGTEAFF.

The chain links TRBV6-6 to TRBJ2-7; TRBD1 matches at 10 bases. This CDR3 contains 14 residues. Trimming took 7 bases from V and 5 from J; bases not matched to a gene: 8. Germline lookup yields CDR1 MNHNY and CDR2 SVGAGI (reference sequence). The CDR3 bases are TGTGCCAGCACCGACAGCGGGACAGGGGACGAGCAGTACTTC. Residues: CASTDSGTGDEQYF.

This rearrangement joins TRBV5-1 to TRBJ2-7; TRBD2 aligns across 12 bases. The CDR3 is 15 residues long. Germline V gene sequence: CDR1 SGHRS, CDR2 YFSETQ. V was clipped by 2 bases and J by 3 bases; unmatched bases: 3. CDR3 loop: CASSFSTSGGYEQYF. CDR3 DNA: TGCGCCAGCAGCTTCTCGACTAGCGGGGGCTACGAGCAGTACTTC.

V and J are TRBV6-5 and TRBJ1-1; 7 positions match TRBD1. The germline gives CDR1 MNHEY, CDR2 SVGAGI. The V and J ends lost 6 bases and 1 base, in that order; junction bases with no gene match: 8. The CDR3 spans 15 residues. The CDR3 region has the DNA TGTGCCAGCAGACAAAACAGGGGCCAGAACACTGAAGCTTTCTTT. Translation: CASRQNRGQNTEAFF.

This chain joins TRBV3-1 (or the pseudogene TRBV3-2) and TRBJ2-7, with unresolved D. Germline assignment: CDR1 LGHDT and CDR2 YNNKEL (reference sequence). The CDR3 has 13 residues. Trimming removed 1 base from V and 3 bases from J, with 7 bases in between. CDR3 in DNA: TGTGCCAGCAGCCAAGGACAAAACTACGAGCAGTACTTC. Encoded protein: CASSQGQNYEQYF.

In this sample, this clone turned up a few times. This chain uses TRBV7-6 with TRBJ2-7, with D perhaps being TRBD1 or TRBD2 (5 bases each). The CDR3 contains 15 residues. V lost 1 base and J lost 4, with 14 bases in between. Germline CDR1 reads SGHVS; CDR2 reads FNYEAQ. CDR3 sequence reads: CASSLEPGSMYEQYF. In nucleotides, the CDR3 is TGTGCCAGCAGCTTAGAGCCAGGGAGTATGTACGAGCAGTACTTC.

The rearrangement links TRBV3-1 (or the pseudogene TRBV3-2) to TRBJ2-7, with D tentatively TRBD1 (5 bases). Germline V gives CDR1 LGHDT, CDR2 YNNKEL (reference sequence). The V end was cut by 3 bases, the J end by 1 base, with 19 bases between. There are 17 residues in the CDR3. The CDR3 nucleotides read TGTGCCAGCAGCCATGGCCTAAGGAGACAGTCTTCCTACGAGCAGTACTTC. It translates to CASSHGLRRQSSYEQYF.

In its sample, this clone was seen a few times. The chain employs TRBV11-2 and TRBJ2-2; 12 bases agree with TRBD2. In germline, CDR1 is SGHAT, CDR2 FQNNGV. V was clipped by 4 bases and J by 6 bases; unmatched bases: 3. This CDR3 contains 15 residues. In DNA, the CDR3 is TGTGCCAGCAGCTGGACTAGCGGGGCCGCCGGGGAGCTGTTTTTT. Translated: CASSWTSGAAGELFF.

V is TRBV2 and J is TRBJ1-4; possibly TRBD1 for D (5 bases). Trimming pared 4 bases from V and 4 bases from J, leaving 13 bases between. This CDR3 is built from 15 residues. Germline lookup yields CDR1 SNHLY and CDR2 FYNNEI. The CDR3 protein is CASSGVRARNEKLFF. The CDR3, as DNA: TGTGCCAGCAGTGGCGTCAGGGCCCGTAATGAAAAACTGTTTTTT.

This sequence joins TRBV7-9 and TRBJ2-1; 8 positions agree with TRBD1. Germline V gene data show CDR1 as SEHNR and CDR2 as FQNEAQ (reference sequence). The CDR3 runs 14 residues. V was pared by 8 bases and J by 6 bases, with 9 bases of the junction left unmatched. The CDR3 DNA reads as TGTGCCAGCCAGGGGGCTGCGTCGGGCAATGAGCAGTTCTTC. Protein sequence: CASQGAASGNEQFF.

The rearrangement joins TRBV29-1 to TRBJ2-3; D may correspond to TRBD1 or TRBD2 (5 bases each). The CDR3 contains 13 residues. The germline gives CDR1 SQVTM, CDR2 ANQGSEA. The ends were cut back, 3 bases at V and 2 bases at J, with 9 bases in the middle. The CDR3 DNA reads TGCAGCGTTGAGGTAGGGACCACAGATACGCAGTATTTT. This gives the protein CSVEVGTTDTQYF.

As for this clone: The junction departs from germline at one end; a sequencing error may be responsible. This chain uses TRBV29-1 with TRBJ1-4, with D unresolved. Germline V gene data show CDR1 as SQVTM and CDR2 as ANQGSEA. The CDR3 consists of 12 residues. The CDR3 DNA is TGCAGCGGGGCTGGAACTGATGAAAAACTGTTTTTT. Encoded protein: CSGAGTDEKLFF.

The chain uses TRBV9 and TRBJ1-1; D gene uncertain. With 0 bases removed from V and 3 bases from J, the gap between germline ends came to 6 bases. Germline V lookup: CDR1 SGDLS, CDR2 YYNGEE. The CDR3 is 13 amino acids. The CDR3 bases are TGTGCCAGCAGCGTAGCGACGTACACTGAAGCTTTCTTT. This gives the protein CASSVATYTEAFF.

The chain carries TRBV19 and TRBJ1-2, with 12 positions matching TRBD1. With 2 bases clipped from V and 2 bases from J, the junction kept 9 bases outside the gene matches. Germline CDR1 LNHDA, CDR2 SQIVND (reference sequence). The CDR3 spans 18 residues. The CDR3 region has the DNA TGTGCCAGTAGTATATTGGGGACAGGGGGCGCACTCAACTATGGCTACACCTTC. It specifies CASSILGTGGALNYGYTF.

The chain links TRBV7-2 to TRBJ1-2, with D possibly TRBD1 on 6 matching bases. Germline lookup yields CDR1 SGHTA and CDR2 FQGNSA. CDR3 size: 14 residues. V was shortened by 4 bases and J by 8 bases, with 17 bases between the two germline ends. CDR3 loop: CASSSGQPGGGYTF. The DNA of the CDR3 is TGTGCCAGCAGCTCCGGACAGCCCGGAGGCGGCTACACCTTC.

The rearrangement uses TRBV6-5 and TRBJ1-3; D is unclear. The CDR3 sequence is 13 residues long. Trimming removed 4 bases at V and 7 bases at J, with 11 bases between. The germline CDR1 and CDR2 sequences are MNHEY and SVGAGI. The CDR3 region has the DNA TGTGCCAGCAGTTCCCGGTGGGGTAACACCATATATTTT. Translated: CASSSRWGNTIYF.

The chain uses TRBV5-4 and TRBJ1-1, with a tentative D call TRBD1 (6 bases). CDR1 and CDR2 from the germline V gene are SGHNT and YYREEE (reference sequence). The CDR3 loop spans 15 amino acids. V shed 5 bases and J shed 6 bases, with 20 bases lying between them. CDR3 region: CASRMDSHPGAEAFF. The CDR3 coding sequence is TGTGCCAGCAGGATGGACAGTCACCCAGGCGCTGAAGCTTTCTTT.

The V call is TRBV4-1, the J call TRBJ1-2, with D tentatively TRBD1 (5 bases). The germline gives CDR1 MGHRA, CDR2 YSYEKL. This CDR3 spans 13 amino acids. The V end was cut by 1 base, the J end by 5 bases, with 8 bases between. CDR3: CASSQAAGYGYTF. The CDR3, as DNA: TGCGCCAGCAGCCAAGCGGCAGGGTATGGCTACACCTTC.

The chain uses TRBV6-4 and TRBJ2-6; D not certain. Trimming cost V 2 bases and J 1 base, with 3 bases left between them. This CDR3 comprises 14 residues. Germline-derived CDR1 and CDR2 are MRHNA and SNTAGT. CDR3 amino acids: CASSDPSGANVLTF. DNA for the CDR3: TGTGCCAGCAGTGACCCATCTGGGGCCAACGTCCTGACTTTC.

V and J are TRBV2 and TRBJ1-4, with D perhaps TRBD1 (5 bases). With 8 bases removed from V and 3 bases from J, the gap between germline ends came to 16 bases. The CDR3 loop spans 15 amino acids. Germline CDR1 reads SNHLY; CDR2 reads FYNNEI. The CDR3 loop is CASSPQGNANEKLFF. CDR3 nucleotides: TGTGCCAGCTCCCCCCAGGGTAATGCTAATGAAAAACTGTTTTTT.